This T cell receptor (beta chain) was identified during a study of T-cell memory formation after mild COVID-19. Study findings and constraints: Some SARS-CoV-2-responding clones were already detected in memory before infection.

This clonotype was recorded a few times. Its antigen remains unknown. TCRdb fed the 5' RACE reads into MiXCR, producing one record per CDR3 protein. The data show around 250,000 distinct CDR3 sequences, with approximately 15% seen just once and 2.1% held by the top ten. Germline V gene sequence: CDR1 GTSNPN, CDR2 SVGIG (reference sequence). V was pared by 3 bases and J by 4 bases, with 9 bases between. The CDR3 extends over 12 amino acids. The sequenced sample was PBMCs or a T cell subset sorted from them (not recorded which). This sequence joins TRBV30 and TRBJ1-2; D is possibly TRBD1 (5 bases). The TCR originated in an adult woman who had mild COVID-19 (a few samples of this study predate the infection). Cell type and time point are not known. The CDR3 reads CAWRSGFYGYTF. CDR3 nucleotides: TGTGCCTGGAGGTCAGGGTTCTATGGCTACACCTTC.